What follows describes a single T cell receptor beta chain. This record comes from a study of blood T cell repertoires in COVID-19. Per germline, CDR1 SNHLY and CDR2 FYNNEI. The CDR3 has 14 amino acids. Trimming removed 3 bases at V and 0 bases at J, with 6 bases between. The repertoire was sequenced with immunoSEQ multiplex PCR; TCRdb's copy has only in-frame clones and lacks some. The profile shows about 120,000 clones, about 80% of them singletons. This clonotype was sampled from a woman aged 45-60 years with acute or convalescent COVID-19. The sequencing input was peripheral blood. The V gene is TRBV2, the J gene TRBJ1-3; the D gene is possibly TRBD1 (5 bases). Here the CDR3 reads CASSDRASGNTIYF. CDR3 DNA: TGTGCCAGCAGTGACAGGGCCTCTGGAAACACCATATATTTT.